Shown below are 26 T cell receptor beta chains from a single sample sequenced in a study of cytomegalovirus exposure and HLA in healthy donors. The PCR had 60 Vbeta and 13 Jbeta primers. Sequenced by immunoSEQ multiplex PCR; TCRdb stores in-frame clones only, minus some. Among 130,000 or so clones listed, about two thirds were seen once. Material for sequencing was PBMCs. These TCRs come from a man aged 35 to 55 in good health and CMV-seropositive.

This clone was seen more than once but under ten times. At one end, the junction sequence differs from germline, possibly due to a read error. The V gene is TRBV4-1, the J gene TRBJ1-5; the D is unclear. CDR3 length equals 15 residues. Germline values: CDR1 MGHRA, CDR2 YSYEKL. The CDR3 DNA follows: TGCACCAGCAGCCAAGCCGCAGGAAGCAATCAGCCCCAGCATTTT. This codes for CTSSQAAGSNQPQHF.

This rearrangement joins TRBV2 to TRBJ1-6; D possibly corresponds to TRBD1 (6 bases). Germline V gene lookup returns CDR1 SNHLY and CDR2 FYNNEI. The V end lost 7 bases, the J end lost 9 bases, and 16 bases lay between the germline ends. This CDR3 is 14 amino acids long. The CDR3 DNA reads TGTGCCAGCACCGAGGGGGGGGTTGGTTCACCCCTCCACTTT. Its translation: CASTEGGVGSPLHF.

This chain uses TRBV19 with TRBJ1-6; weak D call: TRBD1 (5 bases). The germline V gene has CDR1 LNHDA and CDR2 SQIVND (reference sequence). The CDR3 has 14 amino acids. Deletions cut 3 bases from V and 10 bases from J, with 13 bases between. The CDR3 region is CASSMGAPGSPLHF. The CDR3 coding sequence is TGTGCCAGTAGTATGGGTGCCCCAGGGTCACCCCTCCACTTT.

This clone was observed a few times. V usage is TRBV7-2 and J usage is TRBJ2-1; tentative D call: TRBD2 (6 bases). Per the germline V gene, CDR1 is SGHTA and CDR2 is FQGNSA. V shed 3 bases and J shed 0 bases, with 12 bases lying between them. The CDR3 sequence is 16 residues long. The CDR3 region is CASSLTSTSSYNEQFF. The DNA of the CDR3 is TGTGCCAGCAGCTTGACTAGTACGAGCTCCTACAATGAGCAGTTCTTC.

The genes are TRBV7-2 and TRBJ2-3; TRBD2 aligns across 7 bases. The germline V gene has CDR1 SGHTA and CDR2 FQGNSA. V shed 3 bases, J shed 6 bases, and the junction held 9 bases outside the gene matches. The CDR3 is 15 residues long. This CDR3 reads CASSFPQRGGDTQYF. CDR3 in DNA: TGTGCCAGCAGCTTTCCACAGCGGGGAGGGGATACGCAGTATTTT.

The chain carries TRBV30 and TRBJ1-5; D remains ambiguous. The germline CDR1 and CDR2 sequences are GTSNPN and SVGIG (reference sequence). CDR3 length equals 12 residues. Trimming took 2 bases from V and 7 from J, leaving 9 bases between them. For the CDR3, the DNA is TGTGCCTGGAGTAATCCCTCCCAGCCCCAGCATTTT. This translates into CAWSNPSQPQHF.

V and J are TRBV11-3 and TRBJ2-7; 9 bases agree with TRBD2. Per the germline V gene, CDR1 is SGHNT and CDR2 is YENEEA. V was clipped by 2 bases and J by 6 bases; unmatched bases: 8. CDR3 length equals 15 residues. DNA of the CDR3: TGTGCCAGCAGCTTACGGTTAGCGGGAGCATCCGAGCAGTACTTC. This encodes CASSLRLAGASEQYF.

The chain recombines TRBV28 with TRBJ1-5, with TRBD1 matching 8 bases. CDR3 length: 15 residues. V dropped 2 bases and J dropped 4; count of bases not matched to a gene: 4. CDR1 MDHEN and CDR2 SYDVKM come from the germline V gene. CDR3 loop: CASSLIRGRNQPQHF. CDR3 coding DNA: TGTGCCAGCAGTTTAATCAGGGGGCGTAATCAGCCCCAGCATTTT.

Only one count was recorded for this clone. The chain carries TRBV4-1 and TRBJ1-1; D is unresolved. The length of the CDR3 is 16 residues. The germline V gene encodes CDR1 MGHRA and CDR2 YSYEKL. The V end lost 0 bases, the J end lost 0 bases, and 11 bases lay between the germline ends. The CDR3 protein is CASSQDPGEVNTEAFF. The CDR3 DNA follows: TGCGCCAGCAGCCAAGATCCTGGGGAGGTGAACACTGAAGCTTTCTTT.

In DNA form, the CDR3 reads TGTGCCAGCAGTTACTCAACGACAGGGGCCGGAAACACCATATATTTT. Translating gives CASSYSTTGAGNTIYF. The V gene is TRBV6-6, the J gene TRBJ1-3; 8 positions match TRBD1. The V segment lost 0 bases and the J segment 4 bases; nucleotides outside the gene matches: 5. The CDR3 loop spans 16 amino acids. Germline V lookup: CDR1 MNHNY, CDR2 SVGAGI (reference sequence).

This clone was detected only a few times. The chain combines TRBV6-4 with TRBJ2-3, with 11 bases aligning to TRBD2. The V segment lost 0 bases and the J segment 2 bases; nucleotides outside the gene matches: 7. The V gene's germline CDR1 is MRHNA and CDR2 SNTAGT. The CDR3 extends over 18 amino acids. The CDR3 DNA reads as TGTGCCAGCAGTGACTCCCCGACTAGCGGGGTAAACACAGATACGCAGTATTTT. As protein: CASSDSPTSGVNTDTQYF.

The rearrangement links TRBV9 to TRBJ2-7; 12 positions agree with TRBD2. This CDR3 contains 17 residues. The germline V gene encodes CDR1 SGDLS and CDR2 YYNGEE. V shed 3 bases and J 0 bases; nucleotides not matched to a gene: 7. The CDR3 coding sequence is TGTGCCAGCAGCGCGGGACTAGCGGGCTCGAGCTCCTACGAGCAGTACTTC. This gives the protein CASSAGLAGSSSYEQYF.

The chain is built from TRBV5-4 and TRBJ2-1; TRBD2 is a possible D gene (6 bases). CDR3 length equals 15 residues. V was shortened by 2 bases and J by 4 bases, with 13 bases between the two germline ends. Germline values: CDR1 SGHNT, CDR2 YYREEE (reference sequence). CDR3 amino acids: CASSFAASAYNEQFF. As DNA, the CDR3 is TGTGCCAGCAGCTTCGCAGCTAGCGCTTACAATGAGCAGTTCTTC.

The chain uses TRBV30 and TRBJ1-1; the D is unclear. Trimming removed 1 base at V and 4 bases at J, with 7 bases between. This CDR3 has 12 residues. In germline, CDR1 is GTSNPN, CDR2 SVGIG (reference sequence). The CDR3 DNA follows: TGTGCCTGGAGTGAGACAAGCACTGAAGCTTTCTTT. Translated: CAWSETSTEAFF.

The chain couples TRBV29-1 to TRBJ2-7, with D possibly being TRBD1 (5 bases). The CDR3 runs to 12 residues. Germline V gene data show CDR1 as SQVTM and CDR2 as ANQGSEA. The V end was cut by 6 bases, the J end by 6 bases, with 15 bases between. Here the CDR3 reads CSVGTQGSEQYF. The CDR3 bases are TGCAGCGTCGGAACCCAGGGTTCCGAGCAGTACTTC.

This clone occurred a few times. The chain links TRBV5-1 to TRBJ2-5; no firm D call. Germline V gene data show CDR1 as SGHRS and CDR2 as YFSETQ. Trimming pared 0 bases from V and 2 bases from J, leaving 8 bases between. The CDR3 totals 14 residues. DNA for the CDR3: TGCGCCAGCAGCTTGGAAACATTTCAAGAGACCCAGTACTTC. As protein: CASSLETFQETQYF.

The chain recombines TRBV28 with TRBJ1-2, with 9 bases that match TRBD1. The V gene's germline CDR1 is MDHEN and CDR2 SYDVKM. J lost 6 bases, V lost 3 bases, and 5 bases had no gene match. The CDR3 is made up of 14 amino acids. CDR3 nucleotide sequence: TGTGCCAGCAGTTTGGACAGGGGCCGGGATGGCTACACCTTC. Amino acid sequence: CASSLDRGRDGYTF.

The CDR3 reads CASSAAGTGLYEQYF. The CDR3, as DNA: TGTGCCAGCAGCGCAGCCGGGACAGGGTTATACGAGCAGTACTTC. The rearrangement links TRBV5-6 to TRBJ2-5; 9 positions match TRBD1. The J call is in doubt because the DNA end fits TRBJ2-7 better. Germline lookup yields CDR1 SGHDT and CDR2 YYEEEE. The CDR3 has 15 amino acids.

This clone came up a few times. The chain employs TRBV7-8 and TRBJ1-5; D possibly corresponds to TRBD1 (6 bases). Germline assignment: CDR1 SGHVS and CDR2 FQNEAQ. Trimming left V 1 base short and J 4 bases short, with 14 bases between. This CDR3 region has 16 residues. The CDR3 DNA is TGTGCCAGCAGCTTAGTAGGACAGCGGTCAAATCAGCCCCAGCATTTT. As protein: CASSLVGQRSNQPQHF.

The chain uses TRBV10-1 and TRBJ1-1; D ambiguous. The CDR3 spans 11 residues. Trimming removed 5 bases at V and 11 bases at J, with 12 bases between. The germline gives CDR1 WNHNN, CDR2 SYGVQD (reference sequence). As DNA, the CDR3 is TGCGCCAGCAGTTCTCGGCTCGGGGCTTTCTTT. It codes for CASSSRLGAFF.

The table lists this clone with a few counts. CDR3 protein: CASSLTSGEQYF. CDR3 DNA: TGTGCCAGCAGCCTCACTAGCGGCGAGCAGTACTTC. This chain uses TRBV28 with TRBJ2-5; 8 bases are shared with TRBD2. The assigned J gene may be wrong: the sequence end matches TRBJ2-7 better. Germline loops: CDR1 MDHEN, CDR2 SYDVKM. The CDR3 covers 12 residues.

DNA of the CDR3: TGCAGCGCCGCCCGGGACAGGTACACCGGGGAGCTGTTTTTT. Translation gives CSAARDRYTGELFF. The chain recombines TRBV29-1 with TRBJ2-2; TRBD1 matches 8 bases. V lost 7 bases to trimming and J lost 3 bases; unmatched junction nucleotides: 7. The CDR3 covers 14 residues. The V gene's germline CDR1 is SQVTM and CDR2 ANQGSEA.

This clone occurred a few times. This chain links TRBV4-1 with TRBJ1-1; D is ambiguous. The CDR3 extends over 14 amino acids. The V end was cut by 4 bases, the J end by 0 bases, with 9 bases between. Germline V lookup: CDR1 MGHRA, CDR2 YSYEKL. The CDR3: CASSPRALNTEAFF. The CDR3 DNA reads TGCGCCAGCAGCCCGCGAGCCCTGAACACTGAAGCTTTCTTT.

This chain uses TRBV19 with TRBJ2-1; D is perhaps TRBD1 (5 bases). Germline V CDR1 and CDR2: LNHDA, SQIVND (reference sequence). Deletions cut 5 bases from V and 12 bases from J, with 20 bases between. The CDR3 has 14 amino acids. As DNA, the CDR3 is TGTGCCAGTAGTCTCCAGGGTTCTGGGGTGCGGCAGTTCTTC. Translating it yields CASSLQGSGVRQFF.

The rearrangement links TRBV5-1 to TRBJ2-1, with D perhaps TRBD2 (8 bases). Germline-derived CDR1 and CDR2 are SGHRS and YFSETQ. The CDR3 spans 16 residues. Trimming pared 4 bases from V and 6 bases from J, leaving 20 bases between. The CDR3 DNA reads as TGCGCCAGCAGCCGCTCAACAGGGGCGGGGGGCAATGAGCAGTTCTTC. Its protein is CASSRSTGAGGNEQFF.

This rearrangement joins TRBV19 to TRBJ2-3; 7 positions match TRBD1. This CDR3 is 14 amino acids long. V lost 6 bases and J lost 4; bases outside the gene matches: 7. Germline V gene lookup returns CDR1 LNHDA and CDR2 SQIVND (reference sequence). Here the CDR3 reads CASSDRAISDTQYF. CDR3 in DNA: TGTGCCAGTAGCGACAGGGCCATTTCAGATACGCAGTATTTT.